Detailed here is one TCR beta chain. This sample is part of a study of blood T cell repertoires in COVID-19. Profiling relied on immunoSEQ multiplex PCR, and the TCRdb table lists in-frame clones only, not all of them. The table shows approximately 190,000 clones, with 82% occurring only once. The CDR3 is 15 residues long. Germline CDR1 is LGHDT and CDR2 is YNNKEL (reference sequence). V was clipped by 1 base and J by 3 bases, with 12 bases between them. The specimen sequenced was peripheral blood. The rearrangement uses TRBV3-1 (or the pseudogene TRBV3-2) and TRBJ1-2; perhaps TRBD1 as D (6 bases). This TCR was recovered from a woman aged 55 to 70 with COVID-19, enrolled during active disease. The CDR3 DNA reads TGTGCCAGCAGCCAAGCCAGGGGATTTGACTATGGCTACACCTTC. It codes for CASSQARGFDYGYTF.